Each of the 5 T cell receptor beta chains below was sequenced from the same sample in a study of blood T cell repertoires in COVID-19. Sequencing used immunoSEQ multiplex PCR; TCRdb keeps in-frame clones, though not all of them. The sample lists approximately 340,000 clones, about 91% occurring once. Material for sequencing was peripheral blood. Receptors originate from a man aged 30 to 45 with COVID-19, enrolled during active disease.

The rearrangement links TRBV5-5 to TRBJ1-3, with a tentative D call TRBD1 (5 bases). The germline CDR1 and CDR2 sequences are SGHKS and YYEKEE (reference sequence). Trimming removed 1 base from V and 0 bases from J, with 11 bases in between. The CDR3 loop spans 16 amino acids. In DNA form, the CDR3 reads TGTGCCAGCAGCTTGTATGCGGGGGACTCTGGAAACACCATATATTTT. Residues: CASSLYAGDSGNTIYF. Combining the CDR3 with reference TRBV5-5 and TRBJ1-3 gives the whole variable domain DAGVTQSPTHLIKTRGQQVTLRCSPISGHKSVSWYQQVLGQGPQFIFQYYEKEERGRGNFPDRFSARQFPNYSSELNVNALLLGDSALYLCASSLYAGDSGNTIYFGEGSWLTVV.

The chain is built from TRBV11-2 and TRBJ2-1, with D tentatively TRBD1 (6 bases). The CDR3 totals 19 residues. Trimming removed 0 bases from V and 3 bases from J, with 21 bases in between. Germline CDR1 and CDR2: SGHAT and FQNNGV. The CDR3 DNA reads TGTGCCAGCAGCTTAGATAGGGGGACCGTCGGGTCTATCTACAATGAGCAGTTCTTC. This codes for CASSLDRGTVGSIYNEQFF.

This sequence joins TRBV11-3 and TRBJ2-3; maybe TRBD2 (5 bases). The length of the CDR3 is 17 residues. Germline V lookup: CDR1 SGHNT, CDR2 YENEEA. The ends were cut back, 1 base at V and 1 base at J, with 15 bases in the middle. Here the CDR3 reads CASSLAITSLGTDTQYF. The CDR3 region has the DNA TGTGCCAGCAGCTTAGCTATAACTAGTTTGGGCACAGATACGCAGTATTTT.

The chain carries TRBV9 and TRBJ2-1; the match to TRBD2 covers 7 bases. Germline CDR1 is SGDLS and CDR2 is YYNGEE. The V segment lost 3 bases and the J segment 2 bases; nucleotides outside the gene matches: 5. The CDR3 has 15 residues. Here the CDR3 reads CASSARLAAYNEQFF. The CDR3 DNA is TGTGCCAGCAGCGCCCGACTAGCTGCCTACAATGAGCAGTTCTTC.

The chain combines TRBV7-2 with TRBJ2-5, with TRBD1 matching 9 bases. After removal of 6 bases from V and 5 bases from J, the junction contained 7 bases not matched to a gene. CDR3 length: 14 residues. Germline-derived CDR1 and CDR2 are SGHTA and FQGNSA. CDR3 nucleotide sequence: TGTGCCAGCAGACCGGGACAGGGAACGGAGACCCAGTACTTC. Amino acid sequence: CASRPGQGTETQYF. The whole variable domain, remainder taken from reference TRBV7-2 and TRBJ2-5, is GAGVSQSPSNKVTEKGKDVELRCDPISGHTALYWYRQSLGQGLEFLIYFQGNSAPDKSGLPSDRFSAERTGGSVSTLTIQRTQQEDSAVYLCASRPGQGTETQYFGPGTRLLVL.